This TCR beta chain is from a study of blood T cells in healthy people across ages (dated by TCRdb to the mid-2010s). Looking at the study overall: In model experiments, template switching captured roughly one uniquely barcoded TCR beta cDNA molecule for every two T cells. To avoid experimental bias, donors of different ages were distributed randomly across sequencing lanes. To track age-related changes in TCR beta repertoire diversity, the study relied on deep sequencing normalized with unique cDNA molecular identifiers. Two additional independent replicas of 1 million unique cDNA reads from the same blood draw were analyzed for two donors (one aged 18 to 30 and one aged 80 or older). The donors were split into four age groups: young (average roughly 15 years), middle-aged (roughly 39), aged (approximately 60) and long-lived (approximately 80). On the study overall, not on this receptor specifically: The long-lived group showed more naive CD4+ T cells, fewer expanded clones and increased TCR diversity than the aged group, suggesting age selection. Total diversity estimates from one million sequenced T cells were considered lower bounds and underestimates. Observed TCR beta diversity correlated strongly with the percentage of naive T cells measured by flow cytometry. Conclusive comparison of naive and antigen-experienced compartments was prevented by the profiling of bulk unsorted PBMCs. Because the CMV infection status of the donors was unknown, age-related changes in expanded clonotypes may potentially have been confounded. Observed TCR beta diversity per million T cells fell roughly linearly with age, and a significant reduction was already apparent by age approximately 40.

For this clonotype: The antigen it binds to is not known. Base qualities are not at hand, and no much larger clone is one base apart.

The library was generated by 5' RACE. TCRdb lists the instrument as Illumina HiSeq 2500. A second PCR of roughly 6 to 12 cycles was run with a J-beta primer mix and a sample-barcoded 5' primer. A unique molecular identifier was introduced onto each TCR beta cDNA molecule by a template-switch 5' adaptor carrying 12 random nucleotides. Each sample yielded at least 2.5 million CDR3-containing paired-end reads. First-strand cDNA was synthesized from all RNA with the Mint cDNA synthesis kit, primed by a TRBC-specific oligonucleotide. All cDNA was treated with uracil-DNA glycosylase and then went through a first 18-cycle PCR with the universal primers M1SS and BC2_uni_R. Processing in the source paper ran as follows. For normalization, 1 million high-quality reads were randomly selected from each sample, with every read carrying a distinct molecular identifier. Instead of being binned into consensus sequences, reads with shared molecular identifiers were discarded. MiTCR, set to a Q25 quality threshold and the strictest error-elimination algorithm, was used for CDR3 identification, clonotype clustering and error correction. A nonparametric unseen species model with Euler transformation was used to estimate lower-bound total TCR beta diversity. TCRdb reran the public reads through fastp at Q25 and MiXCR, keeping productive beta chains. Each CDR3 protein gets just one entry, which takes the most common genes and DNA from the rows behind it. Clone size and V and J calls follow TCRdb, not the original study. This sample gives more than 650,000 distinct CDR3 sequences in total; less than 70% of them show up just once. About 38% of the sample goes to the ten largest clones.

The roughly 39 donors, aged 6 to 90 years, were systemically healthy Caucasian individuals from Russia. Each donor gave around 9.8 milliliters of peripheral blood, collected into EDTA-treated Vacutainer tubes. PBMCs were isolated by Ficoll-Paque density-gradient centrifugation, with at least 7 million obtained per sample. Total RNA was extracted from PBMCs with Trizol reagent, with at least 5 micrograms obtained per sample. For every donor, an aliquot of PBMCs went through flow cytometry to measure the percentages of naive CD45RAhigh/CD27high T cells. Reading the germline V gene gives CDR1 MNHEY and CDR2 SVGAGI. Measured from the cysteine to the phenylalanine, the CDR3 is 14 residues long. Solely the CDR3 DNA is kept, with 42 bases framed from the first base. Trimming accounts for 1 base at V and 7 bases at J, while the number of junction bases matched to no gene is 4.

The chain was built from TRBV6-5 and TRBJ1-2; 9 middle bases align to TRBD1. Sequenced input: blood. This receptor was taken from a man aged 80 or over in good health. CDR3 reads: CASSYLQGAPGYTF. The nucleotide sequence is TGTGCCAGCAGTTACTTACAGGGGGCGCCTGGCTACACCTTC.